This TCR beta chain stems from a study of early T cells in non-severe SARS-CoV-2 infection. Study in general: The authors sequenced bulk RNA from unsorted whole blood, leaving chains unpaired.

The study, taken as a whole, reports: Comparison of clonotypes with VDJdb favored anti-spike CD8 responses while missing private and CD4 specificities.

Comment on this clonotype: What it binds is not known.

V gave up 1 base and J gave up 3 bases, with 9 bases separating them. Germline lookup yields CDR1 SGHVS and CDR2 FQNEAQ. CDR3 length: 15 residues. Each cDNA molecule carried a unique molecular identifier. TCRdb recomputed calls from the 5' RACE reads with MiXCR, one row per CDR3 protein. Among around 77,000 distinct CDR3 sequences listed, around 9.1% were seen once. The clonotype originates from an adult who was a healthcare worker with PCR-confirmed SARS-CoV-2 infection or an uninfected control (not recorded which). Here the sequenced sample was whole blood, taken at baseline. The chain recombines TRBV7-8 with TRBJ1-4, with unresolved D. The CDR3 is CASSLVGLANEKLFF. For the CDR3, the DNA is TGTGCCAGCAGCTTAGTCGGGCTGGCTAATGAAAAACTGTTTTTT.